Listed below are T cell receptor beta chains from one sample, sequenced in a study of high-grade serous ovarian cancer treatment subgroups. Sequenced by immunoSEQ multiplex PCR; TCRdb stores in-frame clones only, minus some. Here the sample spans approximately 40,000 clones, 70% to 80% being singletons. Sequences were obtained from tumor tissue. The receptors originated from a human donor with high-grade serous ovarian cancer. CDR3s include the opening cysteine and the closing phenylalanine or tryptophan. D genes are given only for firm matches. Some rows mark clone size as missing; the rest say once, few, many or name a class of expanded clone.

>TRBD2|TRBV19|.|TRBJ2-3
CATQGAAGRADTQYF
TGTGCCACCCAGGGCGCGGCAGGGAGGGCAGATACGCAGTATTTT
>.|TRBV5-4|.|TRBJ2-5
CASSLGAGETQYF
TGTGCCAGCAGCCTCGGAGCCGGAGAGACCCAGTACTTC
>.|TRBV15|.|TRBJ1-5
CATSTKRAVGNQPQHF
TGTGCCACCAGCACAAAAAGGGCAGTAGGGAATCAGCCCCAGCATTTT
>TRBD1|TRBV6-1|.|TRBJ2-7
CASHKGAINEQYF
TGTGCCAGCCATAAGGGGGCTATCAACGAGCAGTACTTC
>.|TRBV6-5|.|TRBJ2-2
CASSYKGGSFTGELFF
TGTGCCAGCAGTTACAAGGGGGGCTCATTCACCGGGGAGCTGTTTTTT
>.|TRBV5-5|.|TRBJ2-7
CASGVRADHFYEQYF
TGTGCCAGCGGGGTTCGGGCTGACCACTTCTACGAGCAGTACTTC
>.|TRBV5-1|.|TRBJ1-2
CASSLSAGDGYTF
TGCGCCAGCAGCTTGTCAGCAGGTGATGGCTACACCTTC
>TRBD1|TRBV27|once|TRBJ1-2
CASRAGIKGAYGYTF
TGTGCCAGCCGAGCCGGGATCAAGGGGGCCTATGGCTACACCTTC
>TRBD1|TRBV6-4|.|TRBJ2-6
CASSESGTDLSGANVLTF
TGTGCCAGCAGTGAATCCGGGACAGACCTCTCTGGGGCCAACGTCCTGACTTTC
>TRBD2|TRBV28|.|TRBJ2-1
CASIGGKAGESNNEQFF
TGTGCCAGCATCGGGGGGAAGGCGGGAGAGTCGAACAATGAGCAGTTCTTC
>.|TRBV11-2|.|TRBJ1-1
CASSRHNMDSEAFF
TGTGCCAGCAGCCGTCATAACATGGACAGTGAAGCTTTCTTT
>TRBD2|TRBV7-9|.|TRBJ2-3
CASSIAGTSGTDTQYF
TGTGCCAGCAGCATCGCGGGGACTAGCGGCACAGATACGCAGTATTTT
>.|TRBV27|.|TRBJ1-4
CASKGAGREKLFF
TGTGCCAGCAAAGGAGCAGGGCGTGAAAAACTGTTTTTT
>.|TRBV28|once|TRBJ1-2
CASSLGGFYGYTF
TGTGCCAGCAGTTTAGGGGGATTCTATGGCTACACCTTC
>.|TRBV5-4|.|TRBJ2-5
CASSSAPGGQEETQYF
TGTGCCAGCAGCTCCGCCCCCGGAGGGCAGGAAGAGACCCAGTACTTC
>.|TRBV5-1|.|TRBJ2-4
CASSSDGGIAKNIQYF
TGCGCCAGCAGCTCGGACGGGGGAATAGCCAAAAACATTCAGTACTTC
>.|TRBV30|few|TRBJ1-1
CAWRLDRNTEAFF
TGTGCCTGGAGGTTGGACAGAAACACTGAAGCTTTCTTT
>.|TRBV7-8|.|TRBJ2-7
CASSWGSSYEQYF
TGTGCCAGCAGCTGGGGTAGCTCCTACGAGCAGTACTTC
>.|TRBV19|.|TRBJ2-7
CASSDSTSYEQYF
TGTGCCAGTAGCGACTCGACCTCCTACGAGCAGTACTTC
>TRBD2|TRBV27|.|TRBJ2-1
CAMLVEGGPENEQFF
TGTGCCATGCTTGTAGAGGGAGGGCCCGAAAATGAGCAGTTCTTC
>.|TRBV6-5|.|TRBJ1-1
CASGGIPTEAFF
TGTGCCAGCGGGGGGATTCCCACTGAAGCTTTCTTT
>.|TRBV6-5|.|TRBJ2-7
CASSPGQYHYEQYF
TGTGCCAGCAGCCCCGGACAATATCACTACGAGCAGTACTTC
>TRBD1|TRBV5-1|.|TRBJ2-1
CASSFGQGYEQFF
TGCGCCAGCAGCTTTGGACAGGGTTATGAGCAGTTCTTC
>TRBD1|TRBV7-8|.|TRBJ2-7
CASSTIRGSYEQYF
TGTGCCAGCAGCACGATCAGGGGGTCCTACGAGCAGTACTTC
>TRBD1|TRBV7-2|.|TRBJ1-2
CASTSVRTGGNYGYTF
TGTGCCAGCACTTCGGTTAGGACAGGGGGAAACTATGGCTACACCTTC
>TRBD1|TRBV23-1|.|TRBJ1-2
CASSQLGRGFHLAGYTF
TGCGCCAGCAGTCAATTGGGCAGGGGGTTCCACCTCGCCGGCTACACCTTC